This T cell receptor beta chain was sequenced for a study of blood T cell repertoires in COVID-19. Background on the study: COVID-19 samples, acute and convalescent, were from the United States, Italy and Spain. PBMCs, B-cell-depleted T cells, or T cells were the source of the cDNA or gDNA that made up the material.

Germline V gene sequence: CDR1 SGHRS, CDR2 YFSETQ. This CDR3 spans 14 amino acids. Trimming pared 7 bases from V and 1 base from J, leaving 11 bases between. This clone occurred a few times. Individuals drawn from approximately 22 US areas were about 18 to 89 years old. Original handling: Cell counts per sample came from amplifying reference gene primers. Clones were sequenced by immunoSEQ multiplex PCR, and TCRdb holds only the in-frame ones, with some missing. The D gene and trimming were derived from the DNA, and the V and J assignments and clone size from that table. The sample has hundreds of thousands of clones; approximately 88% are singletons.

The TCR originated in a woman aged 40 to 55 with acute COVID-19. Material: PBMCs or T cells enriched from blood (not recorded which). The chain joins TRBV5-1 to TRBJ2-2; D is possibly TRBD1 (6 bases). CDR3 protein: CASRDTKNTGELFF. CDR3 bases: TGCGCCAGCCGGGACACCAAGAACACCGGGGAGCTGTTTTTT. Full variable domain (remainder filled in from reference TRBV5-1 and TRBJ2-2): KAGVTQTPRYLIKTRGQQVTLSCSPISGHRSVSWYQQTPGQGLQFLFEYFSETQRNKGNFPGRFSGRQFSNSRSEMNVSTLELGDSALYLCASRDTKNTGELFFGEGSRLTVL.